This TCR beta chain comes out of a study of metastatic and nonmetastatic thyroid tumors. Across the study: Peripheral blood and tumor or nodule samples from malignant and benign thyroid patients were compared.

CDR3 size: 14 residues. The V segment lost 6 bases and the J segment 5 bases; nucleotides outside the gene matches: 6. CDR1 is MNHEY, CDR2 SVGEGT, per germline. TCRdb re-processed the PCR reads through MiXCR. The sample lists 91,000 or so clones, about 13% occurring once. Not a single patient had been given any form of treatment at any point before undergoing thyroid surgery. This chain joins TRBV6-2 or TRBV6-3 and TRBJ1-1; 10 positions match TRBD1. The TCR sequence derives from a female donor with papillary thyroid cancer or a benign thyroid nodule (not recorded which). Some clones in this sample may be carry-over from other donors' samples. The sequenced sample was blood. CDR3 DNA sequence: TGTGCCAGCAGCCCGGGACAGGGGCGAACTGAAGCTTTCTTT. Translation gives CASSPGQGRTEAFF.